This T cell receptor beta chain comes out of a study of CD8 T cells in ankylosing spondylitis. This clonotype was recorded a few times. One entry per CDR3 protein, called by TCRdb with MiXCR from the 5' RACE reads. Of hundreds of thousands of distinct CDR3 sequences in the sample, around 20% were seen once. Germline V gives CDR1 MNHEY, CDR2 SMNVEV (reference sequence). Trimming removed 4 bases from V and 4 bases from J; junction bases left unmatched: 7. The CDR3 extends over 15 amino acids. The sequenced sample was blood, either unsorted or a sorted T cell fraction (not recorded which). V is TRBV27 and J is TRBJ2-1; TRBD1 matches at 7 bases. The source is a male donor with ankylosing spondylitis or in good health (not recorded which). This CDR3 reads CASSSPGQRYNEQFF. The DNA of the CDR3 is TGTGCCAGCAGTTCGCCGGGACAGAGATACAATGAGCAGTTCTTC.